The rows below give T cell receptor beta chains drawn from one sample of a study of cytomegalovirus exposure and HLA in healthy donors. TCRdb's table, derived via immunoSEQ multiplex PCR, lists solely in-frame clones and lacks some. Of some 100,000 clones in the sample, about 80% are singletons; the top ten hold 2% to 3%. The specimen sequenced was PBMCs. The source of these receptors is a female donor in good health and CMV-seronegative. Each CDR3 is given with its conserved first and last residue. Each record gives: D gene, J gene, clone size, V gene, CDR3 protein, CDR3 DNA. A D gene is named only where the DNA matches it firmly. The size field is filled for only some rows; it gives once, few, many or a size class.

NA TRBJ1-1 few TRBV23-1 CASNPPYRVNTEAFF TGCGCCAGCAACCCCCCCTACAGGGTGAACACTGAAGCTTTCTTT
NA TRBJ2-4 NA TRBV19 CASSRGLLAKNIQYF TGTGCCAGTAGTAGAGGGTTACTAGCCAAAAACATTCAGTACTTC
TRBD2 TRBJ2-3 NA TRBV5-1 CASSPWTSGVGTDTQYF TGCGCCAGCAGCCCCTGGACTAGCGGGGTCGGCACAGATACGCAGTATTTT
NA TRBJ2-1 NA TRBV27 CASSDRPIGNHEQFF TGTGCCAGCAGCGACAGGCCCATCGGGAACCATGAGCAGTTCTTC
NA TRBJ2-1 NA TRBV7-9 CASSDGAGRLGEQFF TGTGCCAGCAGCGACGGGGCAGGGAGGCTAGGGGAGCAGTTCTTC
NA TRBJ1-5 NA TRBV5-6 CASSLGTVESNQPQHF TGTGCCAGCAGCTTGGGGACAGTAGAGAGCAATCAGCCCCAGCATTTT
TRBD1 TRBJ1-2 NA TRBV2 CASSEGQSYGYTF TGTGCCAGCAGTGAGGGACAGAGCTATGGCTACACCTTC
NA TRBJ2-1 NA TRBV6-5 CASSYPEGDEQFF TGTGCCAGCAGTTACCCCGAGGGCGACGAGCAGTTCTTC
TRBD2 TRBJ2-1 NA TRBV7-6 CASSLSASGYTGNEQFF TGTGCCAGCAGCTTAAGTGCTAGCGGGTATACCGGCAATGAGCAGTTCTTC
TRBD1 TRBJ2-1 NA TRBV9 CASSVVQGAQGGDEQFF TGTGCCAGCAGCGTAGTTCAGGGGGCGCAGGGGGGTGATGAGCAGTTCTTC
NA TRBJ1-1 NA TRBV6-5 CASSDGWAFF TGTGCCAGCAGTGACGGGTGGGCTTTCTTT
TRBD1 TRBJ1-2 NA TRBV6-5 CATGSGTGDYTF TGTGCCACAGGGTCTGGGACAGGGGACTACACCTTC
NA TRBJ1-3 once TRBV11-1 CASSRDSGNTIYF TGTGCCAGCAGCCGGGACTCCGGGAACACCATATATTTT
NA TRBJ1-6 NA TRBV7-7 CASSPTSNSPLHF TGTGCTAGCAGCCCAACCAGTAATTCACCCCTCCACTTT
TRBD1 TRBJ2-7 NA TRBV5-1 CASSLGQGVAYEQYF TGCGCCAGCAGCTTGGGACAGGGTGTCGCCTACGAGCAGTACTTC
NA TRBJ1-4 NA TRBV7-9 CASRDRRATNEKLFF TGTGCCAGCAGGGATCGCAGGGCGACTAATGAAAAACTGTTTTTT
NA TRBJ2-3 NA TRBV25-1 CASSEQGGLIDTQYF TGTGCCAGCAGTGAACAGGGGGGATTGATAGATACGCAGTATTTT
NA TRBJ1-2 NA TRBV6-1 CASRTAAGYGYTF TGTGCCAGCAGGACAGCCGCCGGCTATGGCTACACCTTC
NA TRBJ2-2 NA TRBV7-2 CASSLDIGELFF TGTGCCAGCAGCTTAGATATTGGGGAGCTGTTTTTT
TRBD1 TRBJ1-4 few TRBV5-4 CASSFTGTGSEKLFF TGTGCCAGCAGCTTTACCGGGACAGGGAGTGAAAAACTGTTTTTT
TRBD1 TRBJ1-2 NA TRBV13 CASSTQRGTGRYGYTF TGTGCCAGCAGCACACAAAGGGGGACAGGGCGCTATGGCTACACCTTC
TRBD1 TRBJ1-5 few TRBV6-5 CASSPRQGYQPQHF TGTGCCAGCAGTCCCCGACAGGGGTACCAGCCCCAGCATTTT
NA TRBJ2-7 NA TRBV7-9 CASSLAGTRNEQYF TGTGCCAGCAGCTTAGCGGGCACTAGGAACGAGCAGTACTTC
NA TRBJ1-3 few TRBV5-8 CASSLTAGNTIYF TGTGCCAGCAGCTTAACTGCTGGAAACACCATATATTTT
NA TRBJ1-5 NA TRBV5-8 CASSFQGPGQPQHF TGTGCCAGCAGCTTTCAGGGGCCTGGTCAGCCCCAGCATTTT
TRBD1 TRBJ1-6 NA TRBV2 CASSEDRGYSPLHF TGTGCCAGCAGTGAGGACAGGGGTTATTCACCCCTCCACTTT
TRBD1 TRBJ1-2 NA TRBV11-2 CASSLRQGAAGYTF TGTGCCAGCAGCCTGCGACAGGGAGCCGCTGGCTACACCTTC